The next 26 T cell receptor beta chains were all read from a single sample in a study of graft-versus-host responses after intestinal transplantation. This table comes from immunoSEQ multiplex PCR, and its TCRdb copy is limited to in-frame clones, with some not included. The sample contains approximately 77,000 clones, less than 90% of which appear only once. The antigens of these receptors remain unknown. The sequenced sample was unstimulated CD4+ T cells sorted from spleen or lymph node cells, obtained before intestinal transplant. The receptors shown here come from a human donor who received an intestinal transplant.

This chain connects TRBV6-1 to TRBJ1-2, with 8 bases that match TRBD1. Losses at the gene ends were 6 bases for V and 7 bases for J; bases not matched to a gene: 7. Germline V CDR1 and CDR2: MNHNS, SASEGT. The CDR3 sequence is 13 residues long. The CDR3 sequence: CASSADRAGGYTF. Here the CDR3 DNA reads TGTGCCAGCAGCGCGGACAGGGCCGGTGGCTACACCTTC.

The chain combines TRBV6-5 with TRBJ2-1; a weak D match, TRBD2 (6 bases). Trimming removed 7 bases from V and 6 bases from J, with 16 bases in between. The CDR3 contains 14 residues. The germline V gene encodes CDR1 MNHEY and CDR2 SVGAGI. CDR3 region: CASTVTLGGNEQFF. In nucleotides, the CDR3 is TGTGCCAGCACCGTAACTTTGGGAGGCAATGAGCAGTTCTTC.

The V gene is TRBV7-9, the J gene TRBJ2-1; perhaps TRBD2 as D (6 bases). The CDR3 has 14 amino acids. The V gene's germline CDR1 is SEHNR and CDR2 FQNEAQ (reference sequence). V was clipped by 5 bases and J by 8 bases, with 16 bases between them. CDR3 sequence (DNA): TGTGCCAGCAGCCCACCCGGGAGTAGGTATGAGCAGTTCTTC. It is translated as CASSPPGSRYEQFF. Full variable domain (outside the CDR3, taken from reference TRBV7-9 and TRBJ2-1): DTGVSQNPRHKITKRGQNVTFRCDPISEHNRLYWYRQTLGQGPEFLTYFQNEAQLEKSRLLSDRFSAERPKGSFSTLEIQRTEQGDSAMYLCASSPPGSRYEQFFGPGTRLTVL.

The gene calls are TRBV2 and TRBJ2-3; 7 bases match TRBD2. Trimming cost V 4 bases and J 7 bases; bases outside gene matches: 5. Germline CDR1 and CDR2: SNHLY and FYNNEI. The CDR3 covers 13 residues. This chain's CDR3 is CASSAGRENTQYF. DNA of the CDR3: TGTGCCAGCAGTGCCGGGCGGGAGAATACGCAGTATTTT.

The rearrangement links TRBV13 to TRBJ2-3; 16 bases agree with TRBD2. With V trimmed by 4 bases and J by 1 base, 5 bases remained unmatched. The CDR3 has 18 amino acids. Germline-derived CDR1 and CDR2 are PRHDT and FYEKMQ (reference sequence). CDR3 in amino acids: CASSYGTSGGAGTDTQYF. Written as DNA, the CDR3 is TGTGCCAGCAGCTACGGGACTAGCGGGGGGGCCGGCACAGATACGCAGTATTTT.

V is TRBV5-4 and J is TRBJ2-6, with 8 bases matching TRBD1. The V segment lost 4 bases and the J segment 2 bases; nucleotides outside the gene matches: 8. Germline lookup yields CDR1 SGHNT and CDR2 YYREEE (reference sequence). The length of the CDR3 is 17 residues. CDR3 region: CASSPLPTGAGANVLTF. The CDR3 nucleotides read TGTGCCAGCAGCCCGCTCCCGACAGGGGCTGGGGCCAACGTCCTGACTTTC.

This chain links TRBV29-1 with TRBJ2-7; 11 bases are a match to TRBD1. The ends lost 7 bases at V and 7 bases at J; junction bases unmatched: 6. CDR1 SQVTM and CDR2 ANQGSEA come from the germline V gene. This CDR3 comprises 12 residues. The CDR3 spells CSGGQGAGEQYF. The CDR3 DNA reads TGCAGCGGCGGACAGGGGGCGGGGGAGCAGTACTTC.

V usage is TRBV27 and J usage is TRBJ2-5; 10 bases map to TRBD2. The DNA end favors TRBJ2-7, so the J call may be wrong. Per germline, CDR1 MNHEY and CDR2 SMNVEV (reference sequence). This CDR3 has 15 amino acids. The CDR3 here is CASSPSLAGDYEQYF. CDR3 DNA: TGTGCCAGCAGTCCCTCGCTAGCGGGAGACTACGAGCAGTACTTC.

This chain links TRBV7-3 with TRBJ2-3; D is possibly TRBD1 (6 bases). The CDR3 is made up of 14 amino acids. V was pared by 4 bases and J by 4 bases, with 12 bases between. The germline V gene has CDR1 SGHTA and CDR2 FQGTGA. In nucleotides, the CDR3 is TGTGCCAGCAGCTCAAGGGGGATATCAGATACGCAGTATTTT. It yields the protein CASSSRGISDTQYF.

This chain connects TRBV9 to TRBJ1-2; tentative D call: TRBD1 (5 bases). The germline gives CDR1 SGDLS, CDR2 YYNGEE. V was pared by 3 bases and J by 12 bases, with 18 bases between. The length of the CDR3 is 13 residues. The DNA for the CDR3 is TGTGCCAGCAGCGCCTATTTGGAGGGGAGAGACACCTTC. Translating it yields CASSAYLEGRDTF.

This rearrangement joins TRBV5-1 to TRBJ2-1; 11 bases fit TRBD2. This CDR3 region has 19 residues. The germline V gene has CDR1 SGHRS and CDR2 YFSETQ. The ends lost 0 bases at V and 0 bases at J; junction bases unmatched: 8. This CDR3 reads CASSLAGGLAASSYNEQFF. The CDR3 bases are TGCGCCAGCAGCTTGGCCGGGGGACTAGCGGCGAGCTCCTACAATGAGCAGTTCTTC.

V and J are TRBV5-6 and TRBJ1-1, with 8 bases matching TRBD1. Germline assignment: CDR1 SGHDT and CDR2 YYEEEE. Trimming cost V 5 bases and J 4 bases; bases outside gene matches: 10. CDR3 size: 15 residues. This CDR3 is CASSSGDRSITEAFF. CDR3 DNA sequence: TGTGCCAGCAGTTCGGGGGACAGGTCTATCACTGAAGCTTTCTTT.

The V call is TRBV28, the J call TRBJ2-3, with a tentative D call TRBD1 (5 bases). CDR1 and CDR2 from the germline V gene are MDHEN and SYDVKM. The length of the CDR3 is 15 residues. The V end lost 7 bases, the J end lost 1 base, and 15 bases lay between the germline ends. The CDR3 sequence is CASNHPSTGTDTQYF. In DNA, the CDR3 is TGTGCCAGCAACCACCCCTCGACAGGCACAGATACGCAGTATTTT.

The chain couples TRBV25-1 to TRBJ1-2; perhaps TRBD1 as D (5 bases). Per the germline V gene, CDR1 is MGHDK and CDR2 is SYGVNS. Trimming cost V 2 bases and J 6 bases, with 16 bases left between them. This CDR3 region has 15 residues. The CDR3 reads CASSESTLQGNGYTF. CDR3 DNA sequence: TGTGCCAGCAGTGAAAGCACCTTGCAGGGAAATGGCTACACCTTC.

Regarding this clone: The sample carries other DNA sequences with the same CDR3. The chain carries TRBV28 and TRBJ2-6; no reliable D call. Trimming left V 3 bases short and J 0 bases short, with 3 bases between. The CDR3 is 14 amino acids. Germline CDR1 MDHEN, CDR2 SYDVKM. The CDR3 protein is CASSFRSGANVLTF. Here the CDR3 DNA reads TGTGCCAGCAGTTTTCGCTCTGGGGCCAACGTCCTGACTTTC.

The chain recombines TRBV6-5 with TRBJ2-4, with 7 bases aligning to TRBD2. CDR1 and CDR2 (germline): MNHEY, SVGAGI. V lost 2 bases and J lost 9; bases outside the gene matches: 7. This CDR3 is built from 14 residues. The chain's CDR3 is CASSYGRGQGIQYF. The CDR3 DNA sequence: TGTGCCAGCAGTTACGGGAGGGGTCAGGGCATTCAGTACTTC.

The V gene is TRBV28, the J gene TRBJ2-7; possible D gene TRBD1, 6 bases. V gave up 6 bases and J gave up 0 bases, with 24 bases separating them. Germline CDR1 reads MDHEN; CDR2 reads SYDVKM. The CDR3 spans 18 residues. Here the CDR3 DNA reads TGTGCCAGCAGACCCCCCCCGGGACAAGGGGCGAGCTCCTACGAGCAGTACTTC. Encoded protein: CASRPPPGQGASSYEQYF.

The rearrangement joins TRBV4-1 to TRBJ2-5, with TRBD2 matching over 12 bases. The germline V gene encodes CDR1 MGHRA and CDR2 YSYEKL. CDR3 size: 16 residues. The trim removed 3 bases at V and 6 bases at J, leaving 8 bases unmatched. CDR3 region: CASSQPLAGGRQTQYF. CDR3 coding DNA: TGCGCCAGCAGCCAGCCTCTAGCGGGGGGGCGTCAGACCCAGTACTTC.

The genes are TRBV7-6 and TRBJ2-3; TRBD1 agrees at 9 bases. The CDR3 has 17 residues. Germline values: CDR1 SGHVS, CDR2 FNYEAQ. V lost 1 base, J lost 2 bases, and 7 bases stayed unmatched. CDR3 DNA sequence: TGTGCCAGCAGCTTAGTCACCGGGACAGGGACCACAGATACGCAGTATTTT. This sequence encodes CASSLVTGTGTTDTQYF.

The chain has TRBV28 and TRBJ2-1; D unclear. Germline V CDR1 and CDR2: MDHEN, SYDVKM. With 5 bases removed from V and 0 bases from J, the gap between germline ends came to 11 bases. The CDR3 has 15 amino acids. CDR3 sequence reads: CASSPMASSYNEQFF. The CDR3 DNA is TGTGCCAGCAGTCCAATGGCATCCTCCTACAATGAGCAGTTCTTC.

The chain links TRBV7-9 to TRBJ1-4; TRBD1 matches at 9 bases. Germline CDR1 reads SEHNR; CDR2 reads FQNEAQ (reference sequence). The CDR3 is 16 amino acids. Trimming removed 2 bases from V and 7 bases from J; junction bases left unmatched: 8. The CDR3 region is CASSLRTGQGLEKLFF. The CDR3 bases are TGTGCCAGCAGCTTAAGAACGGGACAGGGCCTTGAAAAACTGTTTTTT. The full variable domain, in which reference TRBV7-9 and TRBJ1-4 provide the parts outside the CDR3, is DTGVSQNPRHKITKRGQNVTFRCDPISEHNRLYWYRQTLGQGPEFLTYFQNEAQLEKSRLLSDRFSAERPKGSFSTLEIQRTEQGDSAMYLCASSLRTGQGLEKLFFGSGTQLSVL.

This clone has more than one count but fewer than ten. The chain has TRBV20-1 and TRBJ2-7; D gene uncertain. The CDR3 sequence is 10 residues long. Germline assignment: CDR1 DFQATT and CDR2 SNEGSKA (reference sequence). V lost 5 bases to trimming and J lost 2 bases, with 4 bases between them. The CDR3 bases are TGCAGTGCTTCTACCTACGAGCAGTACTTC. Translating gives CSASTYEQYF.

The CDR3 reads CASSPPGSNEQFF. CDR3 DNA sequence: TGTGCCAGCTCACCACCGGGCTCCAATGAGCAGTTCTTC. The rearrangement joins TRBV18 to TRBJ2-1; D unclear. Trimming took 0 bases from V and 6 from J, leaving 6 bases between them. From germline, CDR1 is KGHSH and CDR2 LQKENI. The CDR3 runs to 13 residues. The full variable domain, completed using reference TRBV18 and TRBJ2-1, is NAGVMQNPRHLVRRRGQEARLRCSPMKGHSHVYWYRQLPEEGLKFMVYLQKENIIDESGMPKERFSAEFPKEGPSILRIQQVVRGDSAAYFCASSPPGSNEQFFGPGTRLTVL.

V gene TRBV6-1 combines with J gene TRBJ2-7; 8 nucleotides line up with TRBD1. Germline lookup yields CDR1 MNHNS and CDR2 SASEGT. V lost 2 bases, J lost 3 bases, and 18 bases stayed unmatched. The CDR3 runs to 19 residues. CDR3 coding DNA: TGTGCCAGCAGTGAAAAGGGCCATGAACGGACAGGGTGGGGCTACGAGCAGTACTTC. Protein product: CASSEKGHERTGWGYEQYF.

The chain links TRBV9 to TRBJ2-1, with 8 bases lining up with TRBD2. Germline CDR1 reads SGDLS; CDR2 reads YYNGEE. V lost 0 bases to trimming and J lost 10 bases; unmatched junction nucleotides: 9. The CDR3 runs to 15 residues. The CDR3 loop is CASSVAPRTSHEQFF. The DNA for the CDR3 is TGTGCCAGCAGCGTAGCCCCAAGGACTAGCCACGAGCAGTTCTTC.

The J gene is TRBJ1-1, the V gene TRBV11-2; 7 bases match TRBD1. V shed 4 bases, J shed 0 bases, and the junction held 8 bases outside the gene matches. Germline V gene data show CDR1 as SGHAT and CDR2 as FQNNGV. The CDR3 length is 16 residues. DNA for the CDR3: TGTGCCAGCAGCTCTCCGGGGACAGCAGTGAACACTGAAGCTTTCTTT. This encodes CASSSPGTAVNTEAFF.